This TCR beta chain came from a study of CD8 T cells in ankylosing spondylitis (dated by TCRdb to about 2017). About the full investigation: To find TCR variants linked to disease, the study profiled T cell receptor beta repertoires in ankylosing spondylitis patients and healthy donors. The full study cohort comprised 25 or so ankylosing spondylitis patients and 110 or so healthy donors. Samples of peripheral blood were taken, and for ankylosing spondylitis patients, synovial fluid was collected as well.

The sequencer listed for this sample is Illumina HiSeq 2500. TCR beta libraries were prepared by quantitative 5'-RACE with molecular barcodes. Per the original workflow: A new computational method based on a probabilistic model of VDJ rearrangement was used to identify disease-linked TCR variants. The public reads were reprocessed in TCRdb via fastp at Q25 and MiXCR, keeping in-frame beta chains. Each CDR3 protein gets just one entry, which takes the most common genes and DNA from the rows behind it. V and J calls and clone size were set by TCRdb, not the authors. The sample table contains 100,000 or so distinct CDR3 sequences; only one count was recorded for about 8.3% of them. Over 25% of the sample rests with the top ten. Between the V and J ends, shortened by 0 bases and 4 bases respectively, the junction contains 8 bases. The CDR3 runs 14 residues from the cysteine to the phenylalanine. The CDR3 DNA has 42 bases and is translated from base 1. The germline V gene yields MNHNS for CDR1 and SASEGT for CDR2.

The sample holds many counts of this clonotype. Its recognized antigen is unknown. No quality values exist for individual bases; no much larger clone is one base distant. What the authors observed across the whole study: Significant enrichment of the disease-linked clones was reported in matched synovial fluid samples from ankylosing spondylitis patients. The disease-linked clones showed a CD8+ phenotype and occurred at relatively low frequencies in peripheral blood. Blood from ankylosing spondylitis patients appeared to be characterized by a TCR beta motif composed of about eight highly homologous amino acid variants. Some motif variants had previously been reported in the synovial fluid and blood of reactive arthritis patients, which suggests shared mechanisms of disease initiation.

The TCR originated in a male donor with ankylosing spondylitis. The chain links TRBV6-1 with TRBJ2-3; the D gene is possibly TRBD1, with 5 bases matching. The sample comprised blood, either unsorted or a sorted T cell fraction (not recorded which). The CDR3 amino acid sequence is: CASSEAPRADTQYF. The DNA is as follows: TGTGCCAGCAGTGAAGCCCCCAGGGCAGATACGCAGTATTTT.